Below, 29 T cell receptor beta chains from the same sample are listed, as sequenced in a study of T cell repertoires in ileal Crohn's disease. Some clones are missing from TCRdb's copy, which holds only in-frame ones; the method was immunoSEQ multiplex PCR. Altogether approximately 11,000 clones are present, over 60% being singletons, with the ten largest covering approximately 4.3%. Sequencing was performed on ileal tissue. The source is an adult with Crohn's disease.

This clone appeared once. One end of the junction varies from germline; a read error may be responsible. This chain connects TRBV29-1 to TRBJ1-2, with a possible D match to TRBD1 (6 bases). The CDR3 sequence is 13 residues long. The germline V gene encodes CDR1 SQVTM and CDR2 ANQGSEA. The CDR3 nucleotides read TGCAGCGTTGAAGATGGACAGAACTATGGCTACGCCTTC. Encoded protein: CSVEDGQNYGYAF.

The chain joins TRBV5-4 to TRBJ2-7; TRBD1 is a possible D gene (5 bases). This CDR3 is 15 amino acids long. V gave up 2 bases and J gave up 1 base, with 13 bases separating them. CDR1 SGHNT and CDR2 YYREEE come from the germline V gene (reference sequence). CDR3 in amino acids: CASSLPDRQSYEQYF. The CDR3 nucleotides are TGTGCCAGCAGCTTACCAGATAGACAGTCCTACGAGCAGTACTTC.

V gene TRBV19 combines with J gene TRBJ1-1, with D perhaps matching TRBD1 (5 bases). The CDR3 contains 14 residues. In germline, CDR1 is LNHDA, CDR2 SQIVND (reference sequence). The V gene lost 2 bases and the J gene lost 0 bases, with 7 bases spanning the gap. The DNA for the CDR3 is TGTGCCAGTAGTATAACAGGCCTGAACACTGAAGCTTTCTTT. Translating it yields CASSITGLNTEAFF. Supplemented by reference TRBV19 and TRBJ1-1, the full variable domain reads DGGITQSPKYLFRKEGQNVTLSCEQNLNHDAMYWYRQDPGQGLRLIYYSQIVNDFQKGDIAEGYSVSREKKESFPLTVTSAQKNPTAFYLCASSITGLNTEAFFGQGTRLTVV.

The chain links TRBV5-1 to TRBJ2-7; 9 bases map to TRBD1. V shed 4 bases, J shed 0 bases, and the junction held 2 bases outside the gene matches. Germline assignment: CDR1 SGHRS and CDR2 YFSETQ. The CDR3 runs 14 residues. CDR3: CASSRDRASYEQYF. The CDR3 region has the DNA TGCGCCAGCAGCCGGGACAGGGCCTCCTACGAGCAGTACTTC.

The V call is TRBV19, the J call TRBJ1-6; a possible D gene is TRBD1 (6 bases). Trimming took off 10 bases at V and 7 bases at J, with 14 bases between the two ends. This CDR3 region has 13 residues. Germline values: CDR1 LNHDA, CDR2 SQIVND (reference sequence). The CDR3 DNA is TGTGCCACCCATTCGGACAGAAATTCACCCCTCCACTTT. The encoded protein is CATHSDRNSPLHF.

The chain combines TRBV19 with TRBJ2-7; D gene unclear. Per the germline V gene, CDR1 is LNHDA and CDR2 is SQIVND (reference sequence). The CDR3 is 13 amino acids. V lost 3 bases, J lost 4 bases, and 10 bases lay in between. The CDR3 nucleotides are TGTGCCAGTAGTATGTACTTGAGTTACGAGCAGTACTTC. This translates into CASSMYLSYEQYF.

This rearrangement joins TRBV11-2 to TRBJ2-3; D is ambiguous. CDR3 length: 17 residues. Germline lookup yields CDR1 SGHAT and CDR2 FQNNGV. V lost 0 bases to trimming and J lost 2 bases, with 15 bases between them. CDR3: CASSLDLKLDFTDTQYF. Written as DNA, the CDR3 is TGTGCCAGCAGCTTAGATCTGAAGCTAGACTTCACAGATACGCAGTATTTT.

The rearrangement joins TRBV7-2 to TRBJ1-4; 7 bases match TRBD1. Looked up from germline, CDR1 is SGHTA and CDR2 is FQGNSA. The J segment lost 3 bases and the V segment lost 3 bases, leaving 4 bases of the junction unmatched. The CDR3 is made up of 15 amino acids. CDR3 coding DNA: TGTGCCAGCAGCTTCGGACAGGCGGCTAATGAAAAACTGTTTTTT. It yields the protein CASSFGQAANEKLFF.

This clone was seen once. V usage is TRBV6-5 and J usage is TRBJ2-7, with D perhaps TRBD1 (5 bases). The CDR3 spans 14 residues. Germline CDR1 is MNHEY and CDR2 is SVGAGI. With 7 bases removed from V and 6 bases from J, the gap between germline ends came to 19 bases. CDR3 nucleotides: TGTGCCAGCAAGTTTCCGGGCAGGGTAGGCGAGCAGTACTTC. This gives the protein CASKFPGRVGEQYF.

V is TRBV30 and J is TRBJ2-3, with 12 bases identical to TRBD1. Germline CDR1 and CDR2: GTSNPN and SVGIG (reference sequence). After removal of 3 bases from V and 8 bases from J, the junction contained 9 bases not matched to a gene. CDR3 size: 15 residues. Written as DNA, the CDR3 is TGTGCCTGGAGAAGGGACAGGGGGCTCGGGGTTACGCAGTATTTT. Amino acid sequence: CAWRRDRGLGVTQYF.

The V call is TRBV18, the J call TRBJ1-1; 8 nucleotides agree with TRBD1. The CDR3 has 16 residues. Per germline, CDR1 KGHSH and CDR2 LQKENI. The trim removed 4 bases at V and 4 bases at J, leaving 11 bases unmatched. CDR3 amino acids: CASSRGLSTGGTEAFF. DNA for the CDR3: TGTGCCAGCTCACGCGGGCTAAGTACAGGGGGCACTGAAGCTTTCTTT. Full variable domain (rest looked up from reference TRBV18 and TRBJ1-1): NAGVMQNPRHLVRRRGQEARLRCSPMKGHSHVYWYRQLPEEGLKFMVYLQKENIIDESGMPKERFSAEFPKEGPSILRIQQVVRGDSAAYFCASSRGLSTGGTEAFFGQGTRLTVV.

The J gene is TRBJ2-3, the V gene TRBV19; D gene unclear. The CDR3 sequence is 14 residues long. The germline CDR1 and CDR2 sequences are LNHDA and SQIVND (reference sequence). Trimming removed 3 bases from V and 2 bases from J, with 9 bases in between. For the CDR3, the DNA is TGTGCCAGTAGTATGGGCAGCTACACAGATACGCAGTATTTT. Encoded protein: CASSMGSYTDTQYF. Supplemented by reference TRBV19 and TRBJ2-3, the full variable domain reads DGGITQSPKYLFRKEGQNVTLSCEQNLNHDAMYWYRQDPGQGLRLIYYSQIVNDFQKGDIAEGYSVSREKKESFPLTVTSAQKNPTAFYLCASSMGSYTDTQYFGPGTRLTVL.

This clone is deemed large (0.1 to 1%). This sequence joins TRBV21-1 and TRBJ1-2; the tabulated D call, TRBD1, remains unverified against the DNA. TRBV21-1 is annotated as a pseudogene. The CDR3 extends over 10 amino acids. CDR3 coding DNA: TGTGCCAGCACCCAAAATGGCTACACCTTC. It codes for CASTQNGYTF.

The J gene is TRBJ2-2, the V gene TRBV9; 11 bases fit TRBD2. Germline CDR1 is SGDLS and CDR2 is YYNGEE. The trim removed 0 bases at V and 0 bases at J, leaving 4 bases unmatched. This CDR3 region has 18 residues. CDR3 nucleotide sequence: TGTGCCAGCAGCGTAGTGATAGCGGGGGGGCCGAACACCGGGGAGCTGTTTTTT. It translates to CASSVVIAGGPNTGELFF.

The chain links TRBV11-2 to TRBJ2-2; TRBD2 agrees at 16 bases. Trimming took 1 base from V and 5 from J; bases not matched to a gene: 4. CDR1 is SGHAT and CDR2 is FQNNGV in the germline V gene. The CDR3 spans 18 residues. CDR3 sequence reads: CASSLVGLAGGLTGELFF. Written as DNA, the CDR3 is TGTGCCAGCAGCTTAGTGGGACTAGCGGGGGGGTTAACCGGGGAGCTGTTTTTT.

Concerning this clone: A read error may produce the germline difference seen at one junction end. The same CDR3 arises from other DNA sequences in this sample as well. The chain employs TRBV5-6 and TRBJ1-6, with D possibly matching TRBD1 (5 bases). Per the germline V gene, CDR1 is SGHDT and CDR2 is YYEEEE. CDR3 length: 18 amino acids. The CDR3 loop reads CASSLFQTESSYNSPLHF. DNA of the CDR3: TGTGCCAGCAGCTTGTTCCAGACAGAAAGCTCCTATAATTCCCCCCTCCACTTT.

CDR3 bases: TGTGCCAGCGGACAGGGTTACACAGATACGCAGTATTTT. Its protein is CASGQGYTDTQYF. The rearrangement joins TRBV14 to TRBJ2-3; 8 bases are a match to TRBD1. Germline V CDR1 and CDR2: SGHDN, FVKESK. V was pared by 8 bases and J by 2 bases, with 3 bases of the junction left unmatched. This CDR3 has 13 amino acids.

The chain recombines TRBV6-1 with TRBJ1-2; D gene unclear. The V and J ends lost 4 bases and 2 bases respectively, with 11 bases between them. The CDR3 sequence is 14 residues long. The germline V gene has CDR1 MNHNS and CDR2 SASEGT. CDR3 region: CASSAGTANYGYTF. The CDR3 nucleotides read TGTGCCAGCAGTGCAGGTACGGCGAACTATGGCTACACCTTC.

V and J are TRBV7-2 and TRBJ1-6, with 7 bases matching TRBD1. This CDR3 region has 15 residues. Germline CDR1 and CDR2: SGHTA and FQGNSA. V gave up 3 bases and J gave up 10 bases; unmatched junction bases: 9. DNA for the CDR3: TGTGCCAGCAGCTTTCGACAGGGCGAGGGGTCACCCCTCCACTTT. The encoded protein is CASSFRQGEGSPLHF.

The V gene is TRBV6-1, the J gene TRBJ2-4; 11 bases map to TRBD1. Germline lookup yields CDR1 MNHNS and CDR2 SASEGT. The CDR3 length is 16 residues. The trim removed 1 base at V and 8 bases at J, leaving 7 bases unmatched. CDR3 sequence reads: CASSEVVGQGADIQYF. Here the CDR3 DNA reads TGTGCCAGCAGTGAAGTGGTAGGACAGGGGGCAGACATTCAGTACTTC.

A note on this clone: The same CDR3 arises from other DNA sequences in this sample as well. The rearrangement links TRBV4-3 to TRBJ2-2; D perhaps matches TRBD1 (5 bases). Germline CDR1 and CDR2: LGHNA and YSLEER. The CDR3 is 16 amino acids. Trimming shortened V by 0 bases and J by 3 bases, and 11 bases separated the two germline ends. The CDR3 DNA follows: TGCGCCAGCAGCCAAGAGAAGGGGCCTTACACCGGGGAGCTGTTTTTT. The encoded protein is CASSQEKGPYTGELFF.

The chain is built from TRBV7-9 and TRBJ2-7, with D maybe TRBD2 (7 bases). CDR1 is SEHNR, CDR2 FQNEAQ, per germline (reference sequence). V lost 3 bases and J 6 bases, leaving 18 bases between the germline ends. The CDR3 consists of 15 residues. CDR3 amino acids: CASSLSGGGPGEQYF. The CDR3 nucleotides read TGTGCCAGCAGCTTGTCTGGGGGGGGCCCAGGCGAGCAGTACTTC. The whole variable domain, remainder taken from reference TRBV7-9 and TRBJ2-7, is DTGVSQNPRHKITKRGQNVTFRCDPISEHNRLYWYRQTLGQGPEFLTYFQNEAQLEKSRLLSDRFSAERPKGSFSTLEIQRTEQGDSAMYLCASSLSGGGPGEQYFGPGTRLTVT.

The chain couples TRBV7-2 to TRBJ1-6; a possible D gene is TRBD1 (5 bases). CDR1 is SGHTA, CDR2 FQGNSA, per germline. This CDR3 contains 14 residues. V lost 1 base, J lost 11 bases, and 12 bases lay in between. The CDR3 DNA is TGTGCCAGCAGCTTAGGTTCGGGGGTTCCACCCCTCCACTTT. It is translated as CASSLGSGVPPLHF.

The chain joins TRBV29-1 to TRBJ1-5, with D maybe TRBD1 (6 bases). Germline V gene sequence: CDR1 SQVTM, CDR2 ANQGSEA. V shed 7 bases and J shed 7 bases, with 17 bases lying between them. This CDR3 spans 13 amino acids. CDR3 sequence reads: CSAASGGGQPQHF. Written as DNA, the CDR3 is TGCAGCGCCGCTTCGGGGGGCGGGCAGCCCCAGCATTTT. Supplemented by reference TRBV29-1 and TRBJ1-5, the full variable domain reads SAVISQKPSRDICQRGTSLTIQCQVDSQVTMMFWYRQQPGQSLTLIATANQGSEATYESGFVIDKFPISRPNLTFSTLTVSNMSPEDSSIYLCSAASGGGQPQHFGDGTRLSIL.

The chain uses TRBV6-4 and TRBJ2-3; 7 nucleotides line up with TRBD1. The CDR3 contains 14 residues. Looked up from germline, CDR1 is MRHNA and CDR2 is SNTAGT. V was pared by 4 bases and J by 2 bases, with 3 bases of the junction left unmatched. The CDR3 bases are TGTGCCAGCAGTGCAGGACAGGACACAGATACGCAGTATTTT. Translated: CASSAGQDTDTQYF.

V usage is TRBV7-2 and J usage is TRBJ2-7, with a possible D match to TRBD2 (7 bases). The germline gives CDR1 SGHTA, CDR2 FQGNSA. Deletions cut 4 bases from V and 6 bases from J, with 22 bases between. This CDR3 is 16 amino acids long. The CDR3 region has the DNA TGTGCCAGCAGCTCAGCCGGGGGAGGGGGGGGTGGCGAGCAGTACTTC. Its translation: CASSSAGGGGGGEQYF. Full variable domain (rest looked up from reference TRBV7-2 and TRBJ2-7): GAGVSQSPSNKVTEKGKDVELRCDPISGHTALYWYRQSLGQGLEFLIYFQGNSAPDKSGLPSDRFSAERTGGSVSTLTIQRTQQEDSAVYLCASSSAGGGGGGEQYFGPGTRLTVT.

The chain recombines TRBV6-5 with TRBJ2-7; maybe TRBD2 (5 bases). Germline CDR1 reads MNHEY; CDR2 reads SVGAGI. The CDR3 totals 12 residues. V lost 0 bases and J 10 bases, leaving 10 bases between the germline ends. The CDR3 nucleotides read TGTGCCAGCAGTTACTCGGGCGGGCTTCAGTACTTC. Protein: CASSYSGGLQYF.

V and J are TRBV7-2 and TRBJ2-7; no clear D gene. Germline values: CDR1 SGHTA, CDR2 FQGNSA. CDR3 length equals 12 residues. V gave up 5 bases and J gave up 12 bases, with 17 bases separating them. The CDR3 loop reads CASSHTVPDWYF. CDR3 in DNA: TGTGCCAGCAGCCACACGGTTCCAGACTGGTACTTC.

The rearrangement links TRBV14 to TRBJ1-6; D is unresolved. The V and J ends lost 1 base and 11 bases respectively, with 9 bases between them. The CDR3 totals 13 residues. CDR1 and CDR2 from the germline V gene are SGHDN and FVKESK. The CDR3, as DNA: TGTGCCAGCAGCCAAGCCTCTCGGGCACCCCTCCACTTT. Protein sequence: CASSQASRAPLHF.